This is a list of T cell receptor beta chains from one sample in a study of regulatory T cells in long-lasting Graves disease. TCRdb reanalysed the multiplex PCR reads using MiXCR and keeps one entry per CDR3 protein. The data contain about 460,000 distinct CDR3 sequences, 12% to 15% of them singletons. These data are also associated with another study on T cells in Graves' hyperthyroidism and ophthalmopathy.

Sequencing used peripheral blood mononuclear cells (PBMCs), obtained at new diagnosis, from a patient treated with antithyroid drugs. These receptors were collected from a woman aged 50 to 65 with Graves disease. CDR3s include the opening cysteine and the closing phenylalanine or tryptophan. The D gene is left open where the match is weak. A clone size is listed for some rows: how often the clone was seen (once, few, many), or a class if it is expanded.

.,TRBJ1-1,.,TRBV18,CASSPRPGSGREAFF,TGTGCCAGCTCACCAAGGCCAGGGAGTGGGCGCGAAGCTTTCTTT
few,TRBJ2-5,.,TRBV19,CASQPGGSGQETQYF,TGTGCCAGCCAGCCGGGGGGCAGTGGGCAAGAGACCCAGTACTTC
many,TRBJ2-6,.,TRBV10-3,CAIRLGESGANVLTF,TGTGCCATCAGACTGGGGGAGTCTGGGGCCAACGTCCTGACTTTC
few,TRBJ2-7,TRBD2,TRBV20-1,CSARAGGTSGYEQYF,TGCAGTGCTAGGGCGGGAGGGACCTCTGGCTACGAGCAGTACTTC
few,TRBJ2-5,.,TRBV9,CASSPYPQETQYF,TGTGCCAGCAGCCCGTACCCCCAAGAGACCCAGTACTTC
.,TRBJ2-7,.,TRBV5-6,CASDNSYEQYF,TGTGCCAGCGACAACTCCTACGAGCAGTACTTC
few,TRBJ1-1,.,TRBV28,CASSRHITEAFF,TGTGCCAGCAGTAGGCACATCACTGAAGCTTTCTTT
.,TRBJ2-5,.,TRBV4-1,CASSRQGIETQYF,TGTGCCAGCAGCCGCCAGGGAATCGAGACCCAGTACTTC
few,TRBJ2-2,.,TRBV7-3,CASSLSGLALGGELFF,TGTGCCAGCAGCCTCTCGGGACTCGCTTTGGGCGGGGAGCTGTTTTTT
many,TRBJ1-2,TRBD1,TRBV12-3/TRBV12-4,CASTGTATNLYGYTF,TGTGCCAGCACCGGGACAGCAACCAATCTCTATGGCTACACCTTC
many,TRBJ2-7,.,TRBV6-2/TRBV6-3,CASSVPGRRYEQYF,TGTGCCAGCAGTGTTCCGGGAAGGCGTTACGAGCAGTACTTC
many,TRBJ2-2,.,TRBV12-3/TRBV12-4,CASNEGSGSLTGELFF,TGTGCCAGCAACGAGGGGAGCGGGTCTCTCACCGGGGAGCTGTTTTTT
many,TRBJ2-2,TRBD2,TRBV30,CAWLAANTGELFF,TGTGCCTGGCTAGCGGCGAACACCGGGGAGCTGTTTTTT